Given below is one T cell receptor (beta chain) in context. Sequenced by immunoSEQ multiplex PCR; TCRdb stores in-frame clones only, minus some. This sample has approximately 260,000 clones, with more than 75% found just once. The source of the sample is a study of cytomegalovirus exposure and HLA in healthy donors. The germline gives CDR1 SEHNR, CDR2 FQNEAQ (reference sequence). With 4 bases removed from V and 1 base from J, the gap between germline ends came to 7 bases. The CDR3 is 13 amino acids. Specimen: PBMCs. This clonotype was obtained from a woman aged 30 to 39 in good health and CMV-seropositive. The gene calls are TRBV7-9 and TRBJ1-1; a possible D gene is TRBD1 (5 bases). The CDR3, as DNA: TGTGCCAGCAGCTCCCAGGGGAACACTGAAGCTTTCTTT. It codes for CASSSQGNTEAFF.